The 23 T cell receptor beta chains given below trace back to one sample, sequenced in a study of blood T cell repertoires in COVID-19. Measured with immunoSEQ multiplex PCR; TCRdb has only the in-frame clones, and not every one. The sample has under 400,000 clones, 65% to 90% seen once. The sample was PBMCs or T cells enriched from blood (not recorded which). The receptors shown here come from a woman in her 40s with acute COVID-19.

This CDR3 is CASSSGRNNEQFF. The CDR3 DNA reads TGTGCCAGCTCTAGCGGAAGGAACAATGAGCAGTTCTTC. This rearrangement joins TRBV7-3 to TRBJ2-1, with 7 nucleotides matching TRBD2. The CDR3 contains 13 residues. With V trimmed by 8 bases and J by 5 bases, 6 bases remained unmatched. Germline V gene lookup returns CDR1 SGHTA and CDR2 FQGTGA.

The chain employs TRBV18 and TRBJ1-5; weak D call: TRBD1 (6 bases). Germline loops: CDR1 KGHSH, CDR2 LQKENI. V lost 3 bases, J lost 0 bases, and 12 bases lay in between. The CDR3 runs 16 residues. The CDR3 sequence is CASSPGQGSSNQPQHF. For the CDR3, the DNA is TGTGCCAGCTCACCTGGTCAGGGGAGTAGCAATCAGCCCCAGCATTTT.

This chain connects TRBV6-2 or TRBV6-3 to TRBJ1-1; maybe TRBD1 (6 bases). The CDR3 length is 15 residues. The germline V gene encodes CDR1 MNHEY and CDR2 SVGEGT. V gave up 2 bases and J gave up 1 base, with 11 bases separating them. This chain's CDR3 is CASSYPQGPNTEAFF. The DNA for the CDR3 is TGTGCCAGCAGTTACCCACAGGGCCCGAACACTGAAGCTTTCTTT.

As concerns this clone: Compared with germline, one end of the junction differs, possibly owing to a read error. The rearrangement links TRBV27 to TRBJ1-4; D is unresolved. Germline CDR1 reads MNHEY; CDR2 reads SMNVEV (reference sequence). The CDR3 consists of 9 residues. The CDR3 loop is CAIGENRSF. The DNA for the CDR3 is TGTGCCATCGGGGAAAACCGTTCTTTT.

In this sample, this clone turned up once. J is TRBJ1-1 and V is TRBV4-2; perhaps TRBD1 as D (6 bases). Germline CDR1 reads LGHNA; CDR2 reads YNFKEQ. Trimming pared 6 bases from V and 5 bases from J, leaving 19 bases between. This CDR3 comprises 15 residues. The CDR3 loop is CASRSGGDLGTEAFF. The DNA of the CDR3 is TGTGCCAGCAGAAGTGGGGGCGACCTTGGGACTGAAGCTTTCTTT.

J is TRBJ2-5 and V is TRBV18, with 9 bases lining up with TRBD2. The CDR3 loop spans 18 amino acids. From germline, CDR1 is KGHSH and CDR2 LQKENI. With V trimmed by 2 bases and J by 6 bases, 16 bases remained unmatched. The CDR3 region is CASSPSRGGRALGKTQYF. The CDR3 DNA follows: TGTGCCAGCTCACCAAGCCGGGGCGGGAGGGCCCTCGGGAAGACCCAGTACTTC. Complete variable domain (other parts from reference TRBV18 and TRBJ2-5): NAGVMQNPRHLVRRRGQEARLRCSPMKGHSHVYWYRQLPEEGLKFMVYLQKENIIDESGMPKERFSAEFPKEGPSILRIQQVVRGDSAAYFCASSPSRGGRALGKTQYFGPGTRLLVL.

The chain is built from TRBV5-4 and TRBJ2-7, with D perhaps TRBD2 (6 bases). Germline V gene lookup returns CDR1 SGHNT and CDR2 YYREEE (reference sequence). V lost 0 bases, J lost 5 bases, and 21 bases lay in between. The CDR3 runs to 17 residues. The CDR3: CASSLAVLGLTRDEQYF. CDR3 DNA: TGTGCCAGCAGCTTGGCCGTACTAGGACTGACTAGGGACGAGCAGTACTTC.

The V call is TRBV27, the J call TRBJ2-6; perhaps TRBD1 as D (5 bases). Trimming pared 6 bases from V and 4 bases from J, leaving 25 bases between. Germline loops: CDR1 MNHEY, CDR2 SMNVEV (reference sequence). The CDR3 totals 19 residues. This CDR3 is CASSRSSRGAGSGANVLTF. The CDR3 DNA sequence: TGTGCCAGCAGCCGTTCAAGCCGTGGGGCAGGGTCCGGGGCCAACGTCCTGACTTTC.

This sequence joins TRBV28 and TRBJ2-7, with 10 bases matching TRBD1. The germline gives CDR1 MDHEN, CDR2 SYDVKM. The CDR3 is 17 amino acids. V dropped 2 bases and J dropped 2; count of bases not matched to a gene: 9. Written as DNA, the CDR3 is TGTGCCAGCAGTTTAGATAGGAGGGACAGGGGTGCCTACGAGCAGTACTTC. It translates to CASSLDRRDRGAYEQYF.

The rearrangement joins TRBV9 to TRBJ2-7; D may be TRBD1 (5 bases). V lost 0 bases to trimming and J lost 6 bases, with 13 bases between them. Germline V gene sequence: CDR1 SGDLS, CDR2 YYNGEE. The CDR3 is 14 residues long. The CDR3 nucleotides are TGTGCCAGCAGCGTAGGTAACAGGCAGAGCGAGCAGTACTTC. This sequence encodes CASSVGNRQSEQYF. Together with reference TRBV9 and TRBJ2-7, the CDR3 gives the full variable domain: DSGVTQTPKHLITATGQRVTLRCSPRSGDLSVYWYQQSLDQGLQFLIQYYNGEERAKGNILERFSAQQFPDLHSELNLSSLELGDSALYFCASSVGNRQSEQYFGPGTRLTVT.

The rearrangement uses TRBV3-1 (or the pseudogene TRBV3-2) and TRBJ1-5, with D perhaps TRBD1 (6 bases). The CDR3 runs to 15 residues. Trimming left V 3 bases short and J 4 bases short, with 13 bases between. The V gene's germline CDR1 is LGHDT and CDR2 YNNKEL (reference sequence). CDR3 sequence reads: CASSQRGGPNQPQHF. The CDR3 DNA follows: TGTGCCAGCAGCCAGCGAGGGGGACCAAATCAGCCCCAGCATTTT.

The chain joins TRBV6-5 to TRBJ1-2, with D possibly TRBD1 on 6 matching bases. Germline CDR1 reads MNHEY; CDR2 reads SVGAGI. The CDR3 loop spans 15 amino acids. V was trimmed by 1 base and J by 4 bases, leaving 13 bases between them. This chain's CDR3 is CASSYLDRHAYGYTF. DNA for the CDR3: TGTGCCAGCAGTTACTTGGACAGACACGCCTATGGCTACACCTTC.

The V gene is TRBV29-1, the J gene TRBJ1-4, with D uncertain. The CDR3 totals 11 residues. Trimming cost V 7 bases and J 5 bases, with 8 bases left between them. Germline CDR1 is SQVTM and CDR2 is ANQGSEA. The CDR3 protein is CSGGQNEKLFF. CDR3 DNA: TGCAGCGGAGGGCAGAATGAAAAACTGTTTTTT.

The rearrangement joins TRBV11-2 to TRBJ2-5; 10 bases are a match to TRBD2. Trimming removed 5 bases from V and 2 bases from J; junction bases left unmatched: 5. The CDR3 extends over 15 amino acids. CDR1 and CDR2 (germline): SGHAT, FQNNGV. The CDR3: CASSRSGRGQETQYF. The DNA of the CDR3 is TGTGCCAGCAGCCGCAGCGGGAGGGGGCAAGAGACCCAGTACTTC.

The sample holds one count of this clone. The rearrangement links TRBV25-1 to TRBJ2-7, with 11 bases that match TRBD2. Germline V CDR1 and CDR2: MGHDK, SYGVNS. The CDR3 runs to 13 residues. V was clipped by 6 bases and J by 5 bases; unmatched bases: 3. The CDR3 region is CASSIAGGNEQYF. In nucleotides, the CDR3 is TGTGCCAGCAGCATAGCGGGAGGGAACGAGCAGTACTTC.

This clone occurred once. This chain joins TRBV18 and TRBJ1-2; TRBD1 aligns across 7 bases. The CDR3 length is 17 residues. V was pared by 3 bases and J by 3 bases, with 13 bases of the junction left unmatched. CDR1 is KGHSH, CDR2 LQKENI, per germline. The CDR3 spells CASSPGGVGGADYGYTF. The CDR3 region has the DNA TGTGCCAGCTCACCGGGCGGCGTAGGGGGCGCCGACTATGGCTACACCTTC.

The chain has TRBV24-1 and TRBJ2-1, with 7 bases lining up with TRBD2. Germline assignment: CDR1 KGHDR and CDR2 SFDVKD. Trimming at V came to 3 bases and at J to 10 bases, leaving 11 bases not matched to a gene. The CDR3 spans 15 residues. The CDR3 is CATSDPGTMSGEQFF. The CDR3 DNA reads as TGTGCCACCAGTGATCCCGGGACTATGTCTGGAGAGCAGTTCTTC.

The genes are TRBV11-2 and TRBJ2-7, with 9 bases fitting TRBD1. Germline CDR1 and CDR2: SGHAT and FQNNGV. The CDR3 length is 15 residues. Trimming cost V 1 base and J 5 bases; bases outside gene matches: 6. CDR3 sequence reads: CASSLAGQGGHEQYF. CDR3 sequence (DNA): TGTGCCAGCAGCTTAGCGGGACAGGGAGGCCACGAGCAGTACTTC.

The J gene is TRBJ1-2, the V gene TRBV4-3; maybe TRBD1 (5 bases). This CDR3 spans 15 amino acids. V gave up 0 bases and J gave up 8 bases, with 16 bases separating them. Germline CDR1 LGHNA, CDR2 YSLEER. CDR3 loop: CASSQDSGRGRGYTF. The CDR3 nucleotides are TGCGCCAGCAGCCAAGATTCCGGTAGGGGCAGGGGCTACACCTTC.

The V call is TRBV10-3, the J call TRBJ2-4, with D possibly matching TRBD2 (5 bases). V was trimmed by 2 bases and J by 1 base, leaving 12 bases between them. The germline gives CDR1 ENHRY, CDR2 SYGVKD. This CDR3 is 16 amino acids long. The chain's CDR3 is CAISEPGISAKNIQYF. The DNA of the CDR3 is TGTGCCATCAGTGAGCCGGGAATTAGCGCCAAAAACATTCAGTACTTC.

The chain has TRBV15 and TRBJ2-3, with 11 positions matching TRBD2. CDR1 LNHNV and CDR2 YYDKDF come from the germline V gene (reference sequence). The CDR3 length is 16 residues. V lost 2 bases and J lost 2; bases outside the gene matches: 3. CDR3 nucleotides: TGTGCCACCAGCAGACCTAGCGGGAGGAACACAGATACGCAGTATTTT. Protein product: CATSRPSGRNTDTQYF. Supplemented by reference TRBV15 and TRBJ2-3, the full variable domain reads DAMVIQNPRYQVTQFGKPVTLSCSQTLNHNVMYWYQQKSSQAPKLLFHYYDKDFNNEADTPDNFQSRRPNTSFCFLDIRSPGLGDTAMYLCATSRPSGRNTDTQYFGPGTRLTVL.

The chain employs TRBV29-1 and TRBJ1-1; 9 positions match TRBD1. The V gene's germline CDR1 is SQVTM and CDR2 ANQGSEA. CDR3 length: 13 residues. With 4 bases clipped from V and 11 bases from J, the junction kept 11 bases outside the gene matches. The CDR3 sequence: CSVAGPPDRGAFF. CDR3 bases: TGCAGCGTTGCGGGGCCTCCTGACAGGGGGGCTTTCTTT.

The CDR3: CASSYGLAGAGTQETQYF. DNA for the CDR3: TGTGCCAGCAGTTACGGACTAGCGGGGGCTGGGACGCAAGAGACCCAGTACTTC. The chain couples TRBV6-2 or TRBV6-3 to TRBJ2-5; TRBD2 agrees at 13 bases. V was pared by 2 bases and J by 2 bases, with 8 bases of the junction left unmatched. This CDR3 contains 18 residues. From germline, CDR1 is MNHEY and CDR2 SVGEGT.